Reported below is one T cell receptor (beta chain). Its antigen is as yet unknown. These data come from a study of OX40 agonist ivuxolimab in advanced cancers. Study-wide results and caveats: Clonal expansion was among the lowest in partial responders at 0.1-3.0 mg/kg, especially CD8+.

Germline assignment: CDR1 MNHEY and CDR2 SMNVEV (reference sequence). This CDR3 is 17 amino acids long. Trimming pared 0 bases from V and 1 base from J, leaving 16 bases between. This table comes from immunoSEQ multiplex PCR, and its TCRdb copy is limited to in-frame clones, with some not included. The data hold 25,000 to 35,000 clones, with about four fifths observed a single time. The receptor was derived from an adult with an advanced solid tumor such as melanoma, head and neck, liver or kidney cancer. The J gene is TRBJ2-7, the V gene TRBV27; D possibly corresponds to TRBD2 (5 bases). This sample comprised CD4+ or CD8+ T cells sorted from blood, obtained in a trial of the OX40 agonist ivuxolimab. DNA for the CDR3: TGTGCCAGCAGTTTATCCTTTGCGGGTGCCCCTTCCTACGAGCAGTACTTC. It is translated as CASSLSFAGAPSYEQYF.